Listed below are T cell receptor beta chains from one sample, sequenced in a study of naive and memory T cell subsets. TCRdb redid the calling of the UMI-ligation and nested PCR reads with MiXCR, one entry per CDR3 protein. The table includes about 90,000 distinct CDR3 sequences, approximately 6.5% detected once. The sequenced sample was central memory CD4+ T cells from blood. All receptors derive from a human donor in good health. Both conserved end residues are part of each CDR3. Fields, in order: D gene, clone size, V gene, J gene, CDR3 DNA, CDR3 protein. A D gene is named only where the DNA matches it firmly. The size field is filled for only some rows; it gives once, few, many or a size class.

D: NA
size: few
V: TRBV4-3
J: TRBJ2-3
DNA: TGCGCCAGCAGCCAAGATTACGGGGCAAGCACAGATACGCAGTATTTT
CDR3: CASSQDYGASTDTQYF

D: NA
size: many
V: TRBV7-9
J: TRBJ1-1
DNA: TGTGCCAGCAGCTTCACCGGAGCCCTCCCTACGAACACTGAAGCTTTCTTT
CDR3: CASSFTGALPTNTEAFF

D: TRBD1
size: many
V: TRBV4-2
J: TRBJ1-3
DNA: TGTGCCAGCAGCCTCACCGCACAGGGGAGGTCTGGAAACACCATATATTTT
CDR3: CASSLTAQGRSGNTIYF

D: TRBD2
size: many
V: TRBV9
J: TRBJ2-3
DNA: TGTGCCAGCAGCGTAGAGGCGGGAGGGCGATCAGATACGCAGTATTTT
CDR3: CASSVEAGGRSDTQYF

D: NA
size: many
V: TRBV4-3
J: TRBJ1-5
DNA: TGCGCCAGCAGCCAAGGAGCACACAATAGCAATCAGCCCCAGCATTTT
CDR3: CASSQGAHNSNQPQHF

D: TRBD1
size: many
V: TRBV10-3
J: TRBJ1-2
DNA: TGTGCCATCAGCGGGACAGCACTGGACTACACCTTC
CDR3: CAISGTALDYTF

D: NA
size: many
V: TRBV28
J: TRBJ1-1
DNA: TGTGCCAGCAGCCAATACCAAACTAGGACAGCTGAAGCTTTCTTT
CDR3: CASSQYQTRTAEAFF

D: NA
size: NA
V: TRBV5-1
J: TRBJ2-5
DNA: TGCGCCAGCAGCTTCCAGCGGGCAGCGGAAGAGACCCAGTACTTC
CDR3: CASSFQRAAEETQYF

D: TRBD2
size: few
V: TRBV7-8
J: TRBJ2-5
DNA: TGTGCCAGCAGTTATACGCGGGGACTAGCGAGGACCCAGTACTTC
CDR3: CASSYTRGLARTQYF

D: TRBD2
size: many
V: TRBV5-1
J: TRBJ2-5
DNA: TGCGCCAGCAGCCCGATGACTAGCGGGAGTGAACATCAGACCCAGTACTTC
CDR3: CASSPMTSGSEHQTQYF

D: NA
size: many
V: TRBV12-3/TRBV12-4
J: TRBJ2-1
DNA: TGTGCCAGCAGTACACTGGGGGACGGTGAGCAGTTCTTC
CDR3: CASSTLGDGEQFF

D: NA
size: many
V: TRBV12-3/TRBV12-4
J: TRBJ1-5
DNA: TGTGCCAGCAGTGCGGGGGGTCAGCCCCAGCATTTT
CDR3: CASSAGGQPQHF

D: TRBD2
size: NA
V: TRBV7-2
J: TRBJ2-3
DNA: TGTGCCACCACCGGGAGCGGGGGGCAAGATACGCAGTATTTT
CDR3: CATTGSGGQDTQYF

D: TRBD1
size: many
V: TRBV2
J: TRBJ1-5
DNA: TGTGCCAGCGGGTTCAGGGGGGGGAATCAGCCCCAGCATTTT
CDR3: CASGFRGGNQPQHF

D: NA
size: NA
V: TRBV3-1
J: TRBJ1-1
DNA: TGTGCCAGCAGCCGGAGCACTGAAGCTTTCTTT
CDR3: CASSRSTEAFF

D: NA
size: few
V: TRBV4-3
J: TRBJ1-1
DNA: TGCGCCAGCAGCCAAGATCCTTTTTCTACTGAAGCTTTCTTT
CDR3: CASSQDPFSTEAFF